The 3 T cell receptor beta chains listed next were all sequenced from one sample in a study of OX40 agonist ivuxolimab in advanced cancers. Generated by immunoSEQ multiplex PCR, the TCRdb table keeps only in-frame clones and is missing some. The repertoire holds some 80,000 clones, with around 87% as singletons. This sample comprised CD4+ or CD8+ T cells sorted from blood, obtained in a trial of the OX40 agonist ivuxolimab. All receptors come from an adult with an advanced solid tumor such as melanoma, head and neck, liver or kidney cancer.

The chain has TRBV18 and TRBJ2-7; perhaps D is TRBD1 or TRBD2 (5 bases each). Trimming removed 4 bases from V and 2 bases from J, with 15 bases in between. In germline, CDR1 is KGHSH, CDR2 LQKENI. This CDR3 spans 15 amino acids. CDR3 nucleotides: TGTGCCAGCTCACTAGGGACCGCCGCAACCTACGAGCAGTACTTC. As protein: CASSLGTAATYEQYF.

CDR3 residues: CASRSGATNEKLFF. In DNA, the CDR3 is TGTGCCAGCAGATCCGGGGCAACTAATGAAAAACTGTTTTTT. The chain joins TRBV6-5 to TRBJ1-4; D is undetermined. Germline V gene lookup returns CDR1 MNHEY and CDR2 SVGAGI. The CDR3 loop spans 14 amino acids. V lost 6 bases, J lost 0 bases, and 8 bases lay in between.

The rearrangement links TRBV30 to TRBJ1-5; possible D gene TRBD1, 5 bases. Germline V gene lookup returns CDR1 GTSNPN and CDR2 SVGIG (reference sequence). The ends were cut back, 2 bases at V and 6 bases at J, with 14 bases in the middle. CDR3 length equals 14 residues. The CDR3 DNA sequence: TGTGCCTGGAGTCGGACGGGGCTCGGTCAGCCCCAGCATTTT. Its translation is CAWSRTGLGQPQHF.